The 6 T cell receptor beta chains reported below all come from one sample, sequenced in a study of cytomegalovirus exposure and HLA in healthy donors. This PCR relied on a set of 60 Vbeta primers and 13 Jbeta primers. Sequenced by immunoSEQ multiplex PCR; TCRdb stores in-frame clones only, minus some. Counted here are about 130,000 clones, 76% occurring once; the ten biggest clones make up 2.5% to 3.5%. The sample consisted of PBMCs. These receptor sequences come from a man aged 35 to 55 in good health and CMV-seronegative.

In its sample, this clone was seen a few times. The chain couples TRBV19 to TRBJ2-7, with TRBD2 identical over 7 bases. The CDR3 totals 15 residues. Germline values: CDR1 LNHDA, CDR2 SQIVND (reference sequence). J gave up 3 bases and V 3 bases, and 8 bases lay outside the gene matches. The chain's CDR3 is CASSIGGGGVYEQYF. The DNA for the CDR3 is TGTGCCAGTAGTATTGGCGGGGGAGGAGTCTACGAGCAGTACTTC.

Here the CDR3 DNA reads TGCGCCAGCAGCCTACAGGGGGCTGCCGTGAACACTGAAGCTTTCTTT. It is translated as CASSLQGAAVNTEAFF. The gene calls are TRBV5-1 and TRBJ1-1; TRBD1 matches at 9 bases. After removal of 4 bases from V and 0 bases from J, the junction contained 7 bases not matched to a gene. The CDR3 has 16 amino acids. Germline loops: CDR1 SGHRS, CDR2 YFSETQ.

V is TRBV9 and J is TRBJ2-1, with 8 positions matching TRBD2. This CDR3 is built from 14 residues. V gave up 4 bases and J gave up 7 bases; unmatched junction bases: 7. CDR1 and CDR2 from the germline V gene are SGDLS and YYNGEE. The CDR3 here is CASSLGLAGNEQFF. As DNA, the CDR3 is TGTGCCAGCAGCCTTGGACTAGCCGGGAATGAGCAGTTCTTC. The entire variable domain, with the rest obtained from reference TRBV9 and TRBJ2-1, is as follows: DSGVTQTPKHLITATGQRVTLRCSPRSGDLSVYWYQQSLDQGLQFLIQYYNGEERAKGNILERFSAQQFPDLHSELNLSSLELGDSALYFCASSLGLAGNEQFFGPGTRLTVL.

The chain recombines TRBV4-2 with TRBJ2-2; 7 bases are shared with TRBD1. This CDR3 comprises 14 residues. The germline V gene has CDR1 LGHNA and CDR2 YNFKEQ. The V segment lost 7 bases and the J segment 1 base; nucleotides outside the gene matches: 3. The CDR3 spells CASKRQGNTGELFF. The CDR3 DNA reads TGTGCCAGCAAAAGACAGGGGAACACCGGGGAGCTGTTTTTT.

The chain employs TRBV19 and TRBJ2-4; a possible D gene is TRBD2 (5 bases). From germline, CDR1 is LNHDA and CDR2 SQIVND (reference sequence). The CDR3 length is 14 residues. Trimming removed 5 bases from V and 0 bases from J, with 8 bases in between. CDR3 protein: CASSLREAKNIQYF. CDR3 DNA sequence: TGTGCCAGTAGTTTGAGGGAAGCCAAAAACATTCAGTACTTC.

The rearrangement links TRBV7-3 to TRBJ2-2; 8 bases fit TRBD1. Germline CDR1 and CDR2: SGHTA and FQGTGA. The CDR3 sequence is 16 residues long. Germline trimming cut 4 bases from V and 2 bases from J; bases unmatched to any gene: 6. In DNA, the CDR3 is TGTGCCAGCAGCTCCCTTCCAGGGGGCAACACCGGGGAGCTGTTTTTT. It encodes CASSSLPGGNTGELFF. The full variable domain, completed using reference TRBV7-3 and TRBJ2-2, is GAGVSQTPSNKVTEKGKYVELRCDPISGHTALYWYRQSLGQGPEFLIYFQGTGAADDSGLPNDRFFAVRPEGSVSTLKIQRTERGDSAVYLCASSSLPGGNTGELFFGEGSRLTVL.